This T cell receptor (beta chain) is from a study of blood T cells in healthy people across ages. Broader study findings: Older age coincided with a roughly linear decline in TCR beta diversity per million T cells. Nothing was known about donor CMV status, and this possibly confounded expanded clonotype changes.

Note on this clonotype: No antigen is known for it.

V was trimmed by 8 bases and J by 7 bases, leaving 12 bases between them. CDR1 SNHLY and CDR2 FYNNEI come from the germline V gene. CDR3 length: 12 residues. RNA extraction gave at least 5.5 micrograms of total RNA per sample. Alongside a J-beta primer mix, a sample-barcoded 5' primer served in a second PCR lasting about 7 to 11 cycles. One entry per CDR3 protein results from TCRdb running MiXCR on the 5' RACE reads. The data hold around 800,000 distinct CDR3 sequences, with 40% to 65% observed a single time. The sequence derives from a man older than 75 in good health. The sequenced material came from blood. The chain joins TRBV2 to TRBJ2-1; unclear D gene. CDR3 amino acids: CASGWVWNEQFF. The DNA of the CDR3 is TGTGCCAGCGGTTGGGTTTGGAATGAGCAGTTCTTC.